These T cell receptor beta chains were read from a single sample in a study of identical twins. From the 5' RACE reads, TCRdb called clonotypes with MiXCR, one entry per CDR3 protein. The sample has around 480,000 distinct CDR3 sequences, around an eighth seen once. The same sample was also studied in work on yellow fever vaccine responses in identical twins.

Sequencing used CD4+ T cells sorted from blood. The source of these receptors is a woman aged 18-29 years in good health. Each CDR3 is given with its conserved first and last residue.

V gene: TRBV2; J gene: TRBJ2-1; CDR3 protein: CASTEPRTGGWWQFF
V gene: TRBV29-1; J gene: TRBJ1-1; CDR3 protein: CSVRRLNTEAFF
V gene: TRBV2; J gene: TRBJ2-5; CDR3 protein: CASRYNQETQYF
V gene: TRBV3-1; J gene: TRBJ1-1; CDR3 protein: CASSQFVDTEAFF
V gene: TRBV12-3/TRBV12-4; J gene: TRBJ2-3; CDR3 protein: CASSSRRPRTGDTDTQYF
V gene: TRBV20-1; J gene: TRBJ2-1; CDR3 protein: CSASKWGENVKFFYNEQFF
V gene: TRBV12-3/TRBV12-4; J gene: TRBJ2-2; CDR3 protein: CASSLLSLAGELFF
V gene: TRBV4-1; J gene: TRBJ2-5; CDR3 protein: CASSQEDRDQETQYF
V gene: TRBV5-1; J gene: TRBJ2-3; CDR3 protein: CASSLSIVGVWSDTQYF
V gene: TRBV3-1; J gene: TRBJ2-6; CDR3 protein: CASTGRSSGANVLTF
V gene: TRBV6-2/TRBV6-3; J gene: TRBJ2-5; CDR3 protein: CASSNTFETQYF
V gene: TRBV6-2/TRBV6-3; J gene: TRBJ2-2; CDR3 protein: CASSSRLGLAGRELFF
V gene: TRBV29-1; J gene: TRBJ1-1; CDR3 protein: CSATTGMNTEAFF
V gene: TRBV7-9; J gene: TRBJ1-2; CDR3 protein: CASSQTPTNYGYTF
V gene: TRBV24-1; J gene: TRBJ2-1; CDR3 protein: CATSDFGGGYNEQFF
V gene: TRBV20-1; J gene: TRBJ1-2; CDR3 protein: CSARPNLRQGLGYTF
V gene: TRBV15; J gene: TRBJ2-5; CDR3 protein: CATSRDKRTGPLEETQYF
V gene: TRBV30; J gene: TRBJ1-1; CDR3 protein: CAWSLPTEAFF
V gene: TRBV6-1; J gene: TRBJ1-1; CDR3 protein: CASSPDMVQGANTEAFF
V gene: TRBV5-1; J gene: TRBJ2-3; CDR3 protein: CASAGRGDGTDTQYF
V gene: TRBV20-1; J gene: TRBJ1-2; CDR3 protein: CSATGLYGYTF
V gene: TRBV29-1; J gene: TRBJ2-7; CDR3 protein: CSVAGLAGGVEQYF
V gene: TRBV4-1; J gene: TRBJ2-1; CDR3 protein: CASSQETIDRAGGGWGYNEQFF
V gene: TRBV5-1; J gene: TRBJ2-1; CDR3 protein: CASSPPPGADEQFF
V gene: TRBV7-3; J gene: TRBJ1-1; CDR3 protein: CASSSQRNAEAFF
V gene: TRBV6-2/TRBV6-3; J gene: TRBJ2-7; CDR3 protein: CASSYSQSGFDYEQYF
V gene: TRBV12-3/TRBV12-4; J gene: TRBJ2-1; CDR3 protein: CASSGTGASENEQFF
V gene: TRBV5-8; J gene: TRBJ2-1; CDR3 protein: CASSLALGRDLDEQFF
V gene: TRBV12-3/TRBV12-4; J gene: TRBJ2-5; CDR3 protein: CASSLLRSGGQETQYF
V gene: TRBV29-1; J gene: TRBJ2-1; CDR3 protein: CSSIRSYNEQFF
V gene: TRBV7-2; J gene: TRBJ2-7; CDR3 protein: CASSLAGSGRAYEQYF
V gene: TRBV27; J gene: TRBJ2-7; CDR3 protein: CTSSPRGQELYEQYF
V gene: TRBV28; J gene: TRBJ2-1; CDR3 protein: CASALVAGEQFF
V gene: TRBV28; J gene: TRBJ2-7; CDR3 protein: CASSIPGQGYFEQYF
V gene: TRBV20-1; J gene: TRBJ2-3; CDR3 protein: CSARKPGLAGDTQYF
V gene: TRBV20-1; J gene: TRBJ2-5; CDR3 protein: CSANLVYQETQYF
V gene: TRBV28; J gene: TRBJ2-2; CDR3 protein: CASSRTAGYTGELFF
V gene: TRBV12-3/TRBV12-4; J gene: TRBJ2-7; CDR3 protein: CASSLISYEQYF
V gene: TRBV25-1; J gene: TRBJ2-2; CDR3 protein: CASKPGPNTGELFF
V gene: TRBV14; J gene: TRBJ2-3; CDR3 protein: CASSQDWSGRAGGDTQYF
V gene: TRBV20-1; J gene: TRBJ2-7; CDR3 protein: CSIAGSSYEQYF
V gene: TRBV7-8; J gene: TRBJ2-6; CDR3 protein: CASSSGRASGANVLTF
V gene: TRBV19; J gene: TRBJ2-2; CDR3 protein: CASNGGWNTGELFF
V gene: TRBV6-6; J gene: TRBJ1-4; CDR3 protein: CASSARNEKLFF
V gene: TRBV6-2/TRBV6-3; J gene: TRBJ2-1; CDR3 protein: CASSYSGLAGAIYNEQFF
V gene: TRBV12-3/TRBV12-4; J gene: TRBJ2-1; CDR3 protein: CASRPRLAGSVINEQFF
V gene: TRBV28; J gene: TRBJ1-2; CDR3 protein: CASSLLGFYGYTF
V gene: TRBV5-1; J gene: TRBJ1-4; CDR3 protein: CASSLGQNDEKLFF